A selection of T cell receptor beta chains follows, all from one sample in a study of blood T cells in healthy people across ages. TCRdb analysed the 5' RACE reads with MiXCR anew, one entry per CDR3 protein. The table includes approximately 1,000,000 distinct CDR3 sequences, around two fifths detected once. Sequencing used blood. These TCRs come from a man younger than 35 in good health. CDR3s leave out the opening cysteine and the closing phenylalanine or tryptophan. Each record gives: D gene, V gene, J gene, clone size, CDR3 protein. A D gene is named only where the DNA matches it firmly. The size entry is marked missing in some rows and otherwise reads once, few, many or a size class.

>TRBD2|TRBV20-1|TRBJ2-1|few
SARRASGGPSYNEQF
>NA|TRBV6-2/TRBV6-3|TRBJ2-3|NA
ASSTGTLPDMQY
>NA|TRBV6-1|TRBJ1-1|once
ASSEAWVNTEAF
>TRBD2|TRBV9|TRBJ2-3|NA
ASSVAGSSGGARDTQY
>NA|TRBV5-1|TRBJ2-1|many
ASSLVGHNEQF
>NA|TRBV12-3/TRBV12-4|TRBJ1-5|few
ASSLAPGYQPQH
>NA|TRBV20-1|TRBJ2-3|NA
SASRGQAQY
>NA|TRBV7-2|TRBJ2-5|NA
ASSLQVYETQY
>NA|TRBV7-9|TRBJ2-7|NA
ASSSWDTTYEQY
>TRBD2|TRBV12-3/TRBV12-4|TRBJ2-1|NA
ASSSSSGGDNEQF
>NA|TRBV20-1|TRBJ1-6|NA
SPRADNSPLH
>NA|TRBV4-1|TRBJ1-2|NA
ASSQPLAGPLFYGYT
>TRBD1|TRBV20-1|TRBJ1-6|few
SARDLRQGDDSPLH
>TRBD1|TRBV12-3/TRBV12-4|TRBJ1-1|few
ATSGQLNTEAF